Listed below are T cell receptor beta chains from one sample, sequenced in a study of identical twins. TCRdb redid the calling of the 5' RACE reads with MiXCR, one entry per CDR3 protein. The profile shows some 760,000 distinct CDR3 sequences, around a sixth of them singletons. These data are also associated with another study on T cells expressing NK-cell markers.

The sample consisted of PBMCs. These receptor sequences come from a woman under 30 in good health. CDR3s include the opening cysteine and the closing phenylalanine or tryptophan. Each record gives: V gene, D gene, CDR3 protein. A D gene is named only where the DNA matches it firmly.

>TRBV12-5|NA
CASGLGTVGETQYF
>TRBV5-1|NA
CASSYGQTETQYF
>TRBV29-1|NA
CSVVTGWGDTQYF
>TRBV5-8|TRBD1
CASSPGTGLNQPQHF
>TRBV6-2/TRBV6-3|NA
CASSSAATSSYEQYF
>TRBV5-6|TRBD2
CASSRRRASGTYEQYF
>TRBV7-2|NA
CASSPGTVLTDTQYF
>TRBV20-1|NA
CSARDYDTGSHEQYF
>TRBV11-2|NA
CASSLKYSLAQTGELFF
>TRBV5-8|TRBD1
CASSLYETGDYYEQYF